This is a list of T cell receptor beta chains from one sample in a study of metastatic and nonmetastatic thyroid tumors. TCRdb recomputed clones from the PCR reads via MiXCR. The table records fewer than 25,000 clones, more than 20% of them present only once. Sequencing was performed on blood. These receptor sequences come from a male donor with papillary thyroid cancer or a benign thyroid nodule (not recorded which). Some clones in this sample may be carry-over from other donors' samples. Both conserved end residues are part of each CDR3. D genes are given only for firm matches. Size values are once, few and many counts, or a class for expanded clones, and some rows have none.

>TRBV11-1|NA|TRBJ2-7|few
CASSLVRELGGYF
>TRBV18|NA|TRBJ1-2|NA
CASSPRQSEGYTF
>TRBV20-1|NA|TRBJ2-5|many
CSASTTGPSQETQYF
>TRBV28|TRBD1|TRBJ2-7|medium-sized
CASSSPGQGQKEQYF
>TRBV5-1|NA|TRBJ2-7|medium-sized
CASSLALVLQSGPKSYEQYF
>TRBV19|NA|TRBJ2-1|few
CASSMSGRPYNEQFF
>TRBV12-3/TRBV12-4|NA|TRBJ2-1|many
CASSFDYHFQFF
>TRBV5-5|TRBD2|TRBJ2-7|NA
CASSLAGTSYEQYF
>TRBV12-3/TRBV12-4|NA|TRBJ1-1|few
CASSLAGFSTEAFF
>TRBV29-1|NA|TRBJ1-1|many
CSGRQLNTEAFF
>TRBV7-9|NA|TRBJ1-1|NA
CASNLRGPNTEAFF
>TRBV7-3|NA|TRBJ2-1|few
CASSFRQGLRNEQFF
>TRBV5-1|NA|TRBJ1-6|NA
CASSLAGTQNSPLHF
>TRBV20-1|NA|TRBJ1-5|many
CSAPGHLGNQPQHF
>TRBV28|TRBD1|TRBJ1-5|NA
CASSFPGTGPLVSNQPQHF